This T cell receptor (beta chain) appears in the sequencing data of a study of cytomegalovirus exposure and HLA in healthy donors. Overall study: Of the donors genotyped, approximately 430 in all, 75% to 85% fell in the Caucasian-associated ancestry cluster.

Per germline, CDR1 SNHLY and CDR2 FYNNEI. The CDR3 contains 15 residues. Trimming shortened V by 4 bases and J by 4 bases, and 14 bases separated the two germline ends. This PCR relied on a set of 60 Vbeta primers and 13 Jbeta primers. Data came from immunoSEQ multiplex PCR; TCRdb stores just in-frame clones and leaves some out. In the table there are some 130,000 clones, 60% to 85% of which are singletons. Study-wide results and caveats: The majority of CMV-associated TCR beta chains were reported as apparently HLA-restricted in a later analysis. Researchers reported that a few CMV-associated chains were confirmed in vitro as CMV antigen-specific.

Concerning this clone: Antigen specificity is unknown.

The receptor comes from a woman in her forties in good health and CMV-seronegative. The V and J genes are TRBV2 and TRBJ1-5; D remains ambiguous. Sequencing input: PBMCs. The CDR3 DNA reads as TGTGCCAGCAGTGTTTTAGACGGAGGGAATCAGCCCCAGCATTTT. This translates into CASSVLDGGNQPQHF.